These T cell receptor beta chains were read from a single sample in a study of early T cells in non-severe SARS-CoV-2 infection. Via MiXCR, TCRdb re-called the 5' RACE reads, giving one row per CDR3 protein. The data hold about 80,000 distinct CDR3 sequences, with 9.5% to 15% observed a single time. Sequencing was done on a sample of whole blood. These receptors all stem from an adult who was a healthcare worker with PCR-confirmed SARS-CoV-2 infection or an uninfected control (not recorded which). Both conserved end residues are trimmed from each CDR3.

cdr3_aa: ASSKALGRTGTETGNTIY
v_call: TRBV21-1

cdr3_aa: SARGGQGVSTDTQY
v_call: TRBV20-1

cdr3_aa: ASTQYSNQPQH
v_call: TRBV28

cdr3_aa: ASSLLATGQFPYEQY
v_call: TRBV14

cdr3_aa: SALSPTGMGDTQY
v_call: TRBV20-1

cdr3_aa: ASSWGQGEAF
v_call: TRBV5-1

cdr3_aa: ASTARDVSSGNTIY
v_call: TRBV19

cdr3_aa: ASSMNGQGRTGELF
v_call: TRBV19

cdr3_aa: ASQQTPRGFTQETQY
v_call: TRBV25-1

cdr3_aa: ASSEYSSSRVETQY
v_call: TRBV13

cdr3_aa: ASSILQANYGYT
v_call: TRBV19

cdr3_aa: ASRKSQGST
v_call: TRBV28

cdr3_aa: ASSFPGGTGELF
v_call: TRBV12-3/TRBV12-4

cdr3_aa: ASSLDRTDTQY
v_call: TRBV12-3/TRBV12-4

cdr3_aa: ASSSRFPPYEQY
v_call: TRBV27

cdr3_aa: ASSTRQGPYEQY
v_call: TRBV12-3/TRBV12-4

cdr3_aa: ASRPTQETQY
v_call: TRBV5-1

cdr3_aa: ASSQDTGVLSNSPLH
v_call: TRBV3-1

cdr3_aa: ASSSTGDLWANVLT
v_call: TRBV9

cdr3_aa: ASSSTDSYEQY
v_call: TRBV10-1

cdr3_aa: ASRGVDTQY
v_call: TRBV5-1

cdr3_aa: SVVLVAKNIQY
v_call: TRBV29-1

cdr3_aa: ASSQLIWEKLF
v_call: TRBV3-1

cdr3_aa: SAHRGRVTMGTDTQY
v_call: TRBV29-1

cdr3_aa: AISESSSGRKHEQY
v_call: TRBV10-3

cdr3_aa: ASSGGRGPVDEQY
v_call: TRBV5-1

cdr3_aa: ATSVSGGSEQY
v_call: TRBV24-1

cdr3_aa: SARDSREGGDTQY
v_call: TRBV20-1

cdr3_aa: SVGDRVEQF
v_call: TRBV29-1